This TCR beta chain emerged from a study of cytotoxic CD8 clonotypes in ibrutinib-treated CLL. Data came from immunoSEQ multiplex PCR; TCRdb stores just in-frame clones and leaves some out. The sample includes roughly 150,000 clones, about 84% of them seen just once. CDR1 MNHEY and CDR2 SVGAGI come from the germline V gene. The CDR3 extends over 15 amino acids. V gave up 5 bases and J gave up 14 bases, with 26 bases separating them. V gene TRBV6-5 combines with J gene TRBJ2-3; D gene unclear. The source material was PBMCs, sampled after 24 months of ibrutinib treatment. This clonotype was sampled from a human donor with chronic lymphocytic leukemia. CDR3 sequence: CASSLHPGSIAHGYF. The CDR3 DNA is TGTGCCAGCAGTCTCCACCCGGGCTCCATTGCCCACGGGTATTTT.